This TCR beta chain was sequenced during a study of blood T cell repertoires in COVID-19. Background on the study: Sample material is recorded as cDNA or gDNA derived from T cells, B-cell-depleted T cells, or PBMCs.

Cohorts were determined from participant-reported clinical history. V lost 0 bases to trimming and J lost 0 bases; unmatched junction nucleotides: 2. CDR3 length: 16 amino acids. The germline V gene has CDR1 MGHRA and CDR2 YSYEKL. Assay: immunoSEQ multiplex PCR; the TCRdb copy retains only in-frame clones and omits some. The sample includes approximately 300,000 clones, roughly 87% seen only once; the top ten take less than 6%. The rearrangement uses TRBV4-1 and TRBJ2-1, with 7 bases matching TRBD2. The sample consisted of PBMCs or T cells enriched from blood (not recorded which). The source of this sequence is a woman aged 25 to 39 who had recovered from COVID-19. CDR3 sequence reads: CASSQEGGSSYNEQFF. The DNA of the CDR3 is TGCGCCAGCAGCCAAGAGGGAGGGAGCTCCTACAATGAGCAGTTCTTC.